This entry lists 32 T cell receptor beta chains sequenced from one sample in a study of T cell responses to AZD1222 COVID-19 vaccine. TCRdb's copy holds only in-frame clones and misses some; the assay was immunoSEQ multiplex PCR. The sample holds roughly 100,000 clones, about 90% seen once. Sequenced material: peripheral blood, taken on day 0 of AZD1222 vaccination. The receptors here all came from an adult in good health.

This chain joins TRBV10-1 and TRBJ1-4, with 12 bases identical to TRBD1. This CDR3 is 16 amino acids long. The J segment lost 8 bases and the V segment lost 6 bases, leaving 10 bases of the junction unmatched. Germline CDR1 WNHNN, CDR2 SYGVQD (reference sequence). The CDR3 bases are TGCGCCAGCAGCCCCGGGACAGGGGGCTTTAGCGAAAAACTGTTTTTT. Translation gives CASSPGTGGFSEKLFF.

This chain uses TRBV5-6 with TRBJ2-5; D assignment may be TRBD1 or TRBD2 (5 bases each). Looked up from germline, CDR1 is SGHDT and CDR2 is YYEEEE. Trimming shortened V by 0 bases and J by 2 bases, and 11 bases separated the two germline ends. The CDR3 consists of 15 residues. In DNA, the CDR3 is TGTGCCAGCAGCTTGGCGGGACCCCAACAAGAGACCCAGTACTTC. This encodes CASSLAGPQQETQYF.

The chain is built from TRBV11-2 and TRBJ1-5; 10 nucleotides align to TRBD1. The CDR3 covers 15 residues. V lost 4 bases, J lost 6 bases, and 6 bases stayed unmatched. The V gene's germline CDR1 is SGHAT and CDR2 FQNNGV. For the CDR3, the DNA is TGTGCCAGCAGCTACCAGACAGGGGGCGGTCAGCCCCAGCATTTT. This translates into CASSYQTGGGQPQHF.

This chain links TRBV28 with TRBJ1-1; tentative D call: TRBD1 (6 bases). Germline V gives CDR1 MDHEN, CDR2 SYDVKM. This CDR3 is 12 amino acids long. The V end was cut by 1 base, the J end by 8 bases, with 8 bases between. CDR3 sequence reads: CASSLSGTEAFF. The CDR3 DNA sequence: TGTGCCAGCAGTTTATCCGGGACAGAAGCTTTCTTT.

The chain joins TRBV27 to TRBJ2-5, with 8 bases identical to TRBD1. J lost 7 bases, V lost 8 bases, and 18 bases had no gene match. The CDR3 runs to 16 residues. Germline-derived CDR1 and CDR2 are MNHEY and SMNVEV (reference sequence). This CDR3 reads CASPIFYYGQGATQYF. The DNA for the CDR3 is TGTGCCAGCCCAATATTTTATTATGGACAGGGCGCGACCCAGTACTTC.

V gene TRBV6-5 combines with J gene TRBJ1-1; D is ambiguous. Germline CDR1 is MNHEY and CDR2 is SVGAGI. The CDR3 spans 15 residues. V lost 0 bases to trimming and J lost 5 bases, with 13 bases between them. In DNA, the CDR3 is TGTGCCAGCAGTTACTCGCGCAAACTTGGGACTGAAGCTTTCTTT. As protein: CASSYSRKLGTEAFF.

The V call is TRBV5-1, the J call TRBJ1-1; D not resolved. The germline CDR1 and CDR2 sequences are SGHRS and YFSETQ. The CDR3 runs to 16 residues. The V and J ends lost 7 bases and 0 bases respectively, with 19 bases between them. The DNA of the CDR3 is TGCGCCAGCCACCCGGCGACCTCCGAGGTGAACACTGAAGCTTTCTTT. Its protein is CASHPATSEVNTEAFF. Full variable domain (rest looked up from reference TRBV5-1 and TRBJ1-1): KAGVTQTPRYLIKTRGQQVTLSCSPISGHRSVSWYQQTPGQGLQFLFEYFSETQRNKGNFPGRFSGRQFSNSRSEMNVSTLELGDSALYLCASHPATSEVNTEAFFGQGTRLTVV.

The chain combines TRBV29-1 with TRBJ1-2; D gene unclear. This CDR3 region has 12 residues. Between the trimmed V and J ends, which lost 2 bases and 4 bases, there was a span of 8 bases. Germline loops: CDR1 SQVTM, CDR2 ANQGSEA. The CDR3 sequence is CSVERSAYGYTF. As DNA, the CDR3 is TGCAGCGTTGAACGGAGCGCCTATGGCTACACCTTC.

The genes are TRBV3-1 (or the pseudogene TRBV3-2) and TRBJ2-7; 7 bases fit TRBD2. Germline V CDR1 and CDR2: LGHDT, YNNKEL (reference sequence). CDR3 length: 15 amino acids. The V segment lost 0 bases and the J segment 3 bases; nucleotides outside the gene matches: 5. The CDR3 is CASSQEPGTIYEQYF. As DNA, the CDR3 is TGTGCCAGCAGCCAAGAACCGGGGACTATCTACGAGCAGTACTTC.

This clone occurred once. The V call is TRBV6-5, the J call TRBJ2-7, with D uncertain. Germline CDR1 MNHEY, CDR2 SVGAGI. This CDR3 has 15 residues. Trimming cost V 6 bases and J 4 bases, with 19 bases left between them. CDR3 DNA: TGTGCCAGCAGCTATCCCGGAACTTTCGCATACGAGCAGTACTTC. Protein: CASSYPGTFAYEQYF.

The J gene is TRBJ2-7, the V gene TRBV5-4; D remains ambiguous. This CDR3 has 12 amino acids. Germline V gene lookup returns CDR1 SGHNT and CDR2 YYREEE (reference sequence). The ends were cut back, 0 bases at V and 11 bases at J, with 12 bases in the middle. The CDR3 nucleotides are TGTGCCAGCAGCTTGGGGCTACCCCCGGAGTACTTC. This sequence encodes CASSLGLPPEYF.

There are many counts of this clone. V is TRBV20-1 and J is TRBJ2-7; D not certain. From germline, CDR1 is DFQATT and CDR2 SNEGSKA (reference sequence). CDR3 size: 13 residues. V was clipped by 3 bases and J by 2 bases, with 11 bases between them. The CDR3 loop reads CSASLENAYEQYF. DNA of the CDR3: TGCAGTGCTAGTCTCGAAAATGCCTACGAGCAGTACTTC.

The chain has TRBV6-5 and TRBJ2-3, with D possibly being TRBD1 (6 bases). Trimming left V 5 bases short and J 5 bases short, with 11 bases between. The CDR3 is 13 amino acids. Germline V gene data show CDR1 as MNHEY and CDR2 as SVGAGI. This CDR3 reads CASSKNREDTQYF. The CDR3 DNA is TGTGCCAGCAGTAAGAACAGGGAAGATACGCAGTATTTT.

The CDR3 DNA follows: TGTGCCAGCAGTTTTGAGGGGAACCATGGCTACACCTTC. Amino acids: CASSFEGNHGYTF. The gene calls are TRBV12-3 or TRBV12-4 and TRBJ1-2; TRBD1 might be the D (5 bases). This CDR3 contains 13 residues. V was trimmed by 3 bases and J by 6 bases, leaving 11 bases between them.

This chain connects TRBV7-3 to TRBJ1-1; unclear D gene. Germline values: CDR1 SGHTA, CDR2 FQGTGA. Trimming removed 2 bases at V and 2 bases at J, with 9 bases between. The CDR3 sequence is 14 residues long. For the CDR3, the DNA is TGTGCCAGCAGCTTAGGTACGGCAAACACTGAAGCTTTCTTT. Its protein product is CASSLGTANTEAFF.

This chain uses TRBV6-5 with TRBJ2-7, with 9 bases identical to TRBD1. Looked up from germline, CDR1 is MNHEY and CDR2 is SVGAGI. With 6 bases clipped from V and 13 bases from J, the junction kept 10 bases outside the gene matches. The CDR3 runs to 12 residues. Written as DNA, the CDR3 is TGTGCCAGCAGACTCGAACAGGGGGCCCTTTACTTC. Encoded protein: CASRLEQGALYF.

This chain uses TRBV18 with TRBJ1-5; 8 nucleotides line up with TRBD1. This CDR3 comprises 13 residues. V shed 6 bases, J shed 4 bases, and the junction held 2 bases outside the gene matches. The germline V gene encodes CDR1 KGHSH and CDR2 LQKENI. This CDR3 reads CASSRTGNQPQHF. The CDR3 DNA follows: TGTGCCAGCTCTCGGACAGGGAATCAGCCCCAGCATTTT.

This chain connects TRBV14 to TRBJ1-4; 7 bases are a match to TRBD1. With V trimmed by 0 bases and J by 7 bases, 14 bases remained unmatched. CDR3 length: 18 residues. Germline CDR1 and CDR2: SGHDN and FVKESK. CDR3: CASSQDTARAGGVEKLFF. The CDR3 bases are TGTGCCAGCAGCCAAGATACAGCCCGCGCAGGGGGGGTTGAAAAACTGTTTTTT.

This chain joins TRBV7-8 and TRBJ2-1; 9 positions match TRBD1. CDR3 length equals 15 residues. V lost 4 bases and J lost 1; bases outside the gene matches: 2. CDR1 SGHVS and CDR2 FQNEAQ come from the germline V gene. Written as DNA, the CDR3 is TGTGCCAGCAGCTCGGGACAGGGATCCTACAATGAGCAGTTCTTC. Translated, it gives CASSSGQGSYNEQFF.

The V gene is TRBV4-3, the J gene TRBJ2-6; perhaps TRBD1 as D (6 bases). The V gene's germline CDR1 is LGHNA and CDR2 YSLEER. This CDR3 region has 19 residues. Trimming took 0 bases from V and 2 from J, leaving 17 bases between them. CDR3 sequence: CASSQDRSGEGPGANVLTF. CDR3 DNA: TGCGCCAGCAGCCAAGATCGGTCAGGGGAAGGACCTGGGGCCAACGTCCTGACTTTC.

V is TRBV30 and J is TRBJ2-7; 8 bases match TRBD1. With V trimmed by 5 bases and J by 4 bases, 10 bases remained unmatched. The CDR3 length is 14 residues. The germline CDR1 and CDR2 sequences are GTSNPN and SVGIG (reference sequence). Here the CDR3 reads CAWGRSNRGYEQYF. As DNA, the CDR3 is TGTGCCTGGGGCCGGTCGAACAGGGGGTACGAGCAGTACTTC.

The genes are TRBV28 and TRBJ1-4; maybe TRBD1 (6 bases). V lost 4 bases, J lost 3 bases, and 9 bases lay in between. Germline values: CDR1 MDHEN, CDR2 SYDVKM. The CDR3 contains 14 residues. This CDR3 is CASSSQGANEKLFF. The CDR3 nucleotides are TGTGCCAGCAGTTCACAGGGCGCTAATGAAAAACTGTTTTTT.

The chain carries TRBV6-1 and TRBJ2-1, with 11 nucleotides matching TRBD2. The CDR3 length is 16 residues. CDR1 is MNHNS and CDR2 is SASEGT in the germline V gene. The V gene end was trimmed by 4 bases and the J gene end by 5 bases; junction bases not matched to a gene: 7. The CDR3 DNA follows: TGTGCCAGCAGTGCCACGGGACTAGCGGTAAACAATGAGCAGTTCTTC. Its protein product is CASSATGLAVNNEQFF.

The V gene is TRBV5-1, the J gene TRBJ2-7, with D hard to call. Germline values: CDR1 SGHRS, CDR2 YFSETQ. This CDR3 has 13 residues. Trimming shortened V by 1 base and J by 1 base, and 6 bases separated the two germline ends. The CDR3 protein is CASSLFLSYEQYF. The CDR3 coding sequence is TGCGCCAGCAGCTTGTTCCTGTCCTACGAGCAGTACTTC.

The chain uses TRBV18 and TRBJ2-1; no firm D call. The germline V gene has CDR1 KGHSH and CDR2 LQKENI. Trimming cost V 1 base and J 0 bases, with 7 bases left between them. This CDR3 is built from 15 residues. The CDR3 loop is CASSPLESSYNEQFF. The DNA for the CDR3 is TGTGCCAGCTCACCACTGGAGAGCTCCTACAATGAGCAGTTCTTC.

Here the CDR3 reads CATSDPGLADYGYTF. The CDR3 region has the DNA TGTGCCACCAGTGATCCAGGGTTGGCTGACTATGGCTACACCTTC. The chain is built from TRBV24-1 and TRBJ1-2; maybe TRBD1 (5 bases). V was pared by 3 bases and J by 3 bases, with 13 bases between. This CDR3 is built from 15 residues. Germline loops: CDR1 KGHDR, CDR2 SFDVKD.

This clone was seen once. The rearrangement uses TRBV4-1 and TRBJ1-1, with 10 bases aligning to TRBD1. The CDR3 is 17 amino acids. Germline assignment: CDR1 MGHRA and CDR2 YSYEKL. V gave up 5 bases and J gave up 3 bases; unmatched junction bases: 12. CDR3 protein: CASSWGAGTGADTEAFF. The CDR3 bases are TGCGCCAGCAGCTGGGGAGCCGGGACAGGGGCCGACACTGAAGCTTTCTTT.

Only a few counts were recorded for this clone. The rearrangement joins TRBV6-1 to TRBJ2-2; 7 bases match TRBD1. J lost 7 bases, V lost 4 bases, and 12 bases had no gene match. The V gene's germline CDR1 is MNHNS and CDR2 SASEGT. The CDR3 is 16 residues long. The CDR3 DNA reads TGTGCCAGCAGTGGTACACAGGGGTATATGGTCGGGGAGCTGTTTTTT. Encoded protein: CASSGTQGYMVGELFF.

The chain carries TRBV5-1 and TRBJ2-2; D is uncertain. CDR1 is SGHRS, CDR2 YFSETQ, per germline. Between the trimmed V and J ends, which lost 1 base and 5 bases, there was a span of 6 bases. The length of the CDR3 is 13 residues. In nucleotides, the CDR3 is TGCGCCAGCAGCTTGACCCTGACCGGGGAGCTGTTTTTT. As protein: CASSLTLTGELFF.

CDR3 in amino acids: CASSEGLTGNTIYF. The CDR3 DNA follows: TGCGCCAGCAGCGAAGGGTTAACAGGAAACACCATATATTTT. The V gene is TRBV5-1, the J gene TRBJ1-3; D uncertain. V gave up 4 bases and J gave up 4 bases, with 12 bases separating them. Germline values: CDR1 SGHRS, CDR2 YFSETQ. CDR3 length equals 14 residues.

This rearrangement joins TRBV10-1 to TRBJ1-4, with D possibly being TRBD1 (5 bases). The CDR3 has 13 residues. Germline lookup yields CDR1 WNHNN and CDR2 SYGVQD (reference sequence). Trimming cost V 4 bases and J 7 bases, with 10 bases left between them. CDR3 nucleotide sequence: TGCGCCAGCAGTGCCAGGGTTCGTGAAAAACTGTTTTTT. This gives the protein CASSARVREKLFF.

The chain employs TRBV7-2 and TRBJ1-2; D is possibly TRBD1 (5 bases). This CDR3 is 15 amino acids long. The germline V and J ends were trimmed by 5 bases and 4 bases, with 17 bases remaining between them. CDR1 is SGHTA and CDR2 is FQGNSA in the germline V gene. The CDR3, as DNA: TGTGCCAGCAGCCAAAACTCCGGGACTGCCTATGGCTACACCTTC. It translates to CASSQNSGTAYGYTF.